Sequencing of this T cell receptor beta chain was carried out in a study of T cells expressing NK-cell markers. TCRdb re-called the 5' RACE reads and gives one entry per CDR3 protein, without DNA. The listing contains some 340,000 distinct CDR3 sequences. CDR1 and CDR2 (germline): MDHEN, SYDVKM. The CDR3 sequence is 15 residues long. Study results and caveats: Four of the donors also had these clonotypes leading their CD3+CD56-NKG2C+ fraction. As a fraction of CD8+ T cells, dominant NKG2C+ clonotypes reached roughly 1.0-7.5% in six donors.

Concerning this clonotype itself: Its antigen is not identified.

The chain employs TRBV28 and TRBJ2-1; TCRdb's D gene call, TRBD2, goes unchecked for lack of DNA. Sequenced: blood T cells: a sorted CD56 or NKG2C T cell subset, CD4+ or CD8+ T cells, or bulk PBMC T cells (not recorded which). The TCR sequence derives from a man aged 18 to 70 in good health. CDR3 region: CASSSPSGGANEQFF.